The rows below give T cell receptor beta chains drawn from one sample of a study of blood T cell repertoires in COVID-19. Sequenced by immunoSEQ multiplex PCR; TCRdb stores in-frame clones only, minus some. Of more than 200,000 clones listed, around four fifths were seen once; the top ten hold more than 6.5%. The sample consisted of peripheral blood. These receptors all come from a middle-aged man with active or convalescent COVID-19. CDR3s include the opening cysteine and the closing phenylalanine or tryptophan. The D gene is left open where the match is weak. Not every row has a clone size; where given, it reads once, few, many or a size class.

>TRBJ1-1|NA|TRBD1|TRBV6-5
CASSLRDRGSTEAFF
TGTGCCAGCAGTCTCCGGGACAGGGGATCCACTGAAGCTTTCTTT
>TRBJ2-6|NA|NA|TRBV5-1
CASHSQGVSGANVLTF
TGCGCCAGCCACTCACAGGGAGTCTCTGGGGCCAACGTCCTGACTTTC
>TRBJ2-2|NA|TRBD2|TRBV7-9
CASSSDRPSGGPTTGELFF
TGTGCCAGCAGCTCCGATCGCCCTAGCGGGGGGCCCACCACCGGGGAGCTGTTTTTT
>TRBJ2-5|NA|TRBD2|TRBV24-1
CATSDRLREARETQYF
TGTGCCACCAGTGATAGACTACGGGAGGCTCGAGAGACCCAGTACTTC
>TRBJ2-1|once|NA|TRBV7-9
CASSFAGVSEQFF
TGTGCCAGCAGCTTTGCAGGGGTCTCAGAGCAGTTCTTC
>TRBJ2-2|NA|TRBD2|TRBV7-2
CASSFGTSGELFF
TGTGCCAGCAGCTTCGGGACTAGCGGGGAGCTGTTTTTT
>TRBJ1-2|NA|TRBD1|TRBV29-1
CSVGTGMDYGYTF
TGCAGCGTTGGGACAGGGATGGACTATGGCTACACCTTC
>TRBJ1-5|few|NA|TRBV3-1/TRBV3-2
CASSPGTLGQPQHF
TGTGCCAGCAGCCCTGGGACTCTTGGACAGCCCCAGCATTTT
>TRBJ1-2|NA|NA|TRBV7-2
CASSLLQGVYGYTF
TGTGCCAGCAGCTTGTTACAGGGCGTCTATGGCTACACCTTC
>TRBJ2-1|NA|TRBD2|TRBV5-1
CASSFPGTSGRAIDNEQFF
TGCGCCAGCAGCTTCCCCGGGACTAGCGGGAGGGCCATTGACAATGAGCAGTTCTTC
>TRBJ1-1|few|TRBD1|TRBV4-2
CASSQDIIRTGGKGTEAFF
TGTGCCAGCAGCCAGGATATTATCAGGACAGGGGGCAAAGGAACTGAAGCTTTCTTT
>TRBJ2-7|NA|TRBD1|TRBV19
CASSTRTGDSSYEQYF
TGTGCCAGTAGTACTAGGACAGGGGACAGCTCCTACGAGCAGTACTTC
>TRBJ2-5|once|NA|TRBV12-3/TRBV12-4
CASSLGRVAQYF
TGTGCCAGCAGTTTAGGCAGGGTGGCCCAGTACTTC
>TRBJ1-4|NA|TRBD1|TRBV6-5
CASRPPGGGNEKLFF
TGTGCCAGCAGGCCACCAGGGGGAGGCAATGAAAAACTGTTTTTT
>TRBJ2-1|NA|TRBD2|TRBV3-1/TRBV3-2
CASRLAGVNEQFF
TGTGCCAGCAGACTAGCGGGGGTGAACGAGCAGTTCTTC
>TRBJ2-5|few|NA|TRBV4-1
CASSQDDSSRPQQETQYF
TGCGCCAGCAGCCAAGATGATAGCTCGCGCCCCCAACAAGAGACCCAGTACTTC
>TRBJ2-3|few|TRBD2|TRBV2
CASMASGSVRTDTQYF
TGTGCCAGTATGGCTAGCGGGAGTGTACGTACAGATACGCAGTATTTT
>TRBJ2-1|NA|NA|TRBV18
CASSPRVGHEQFF
TGTGCCAGCTCACCCAGGGTGGGCCATGAGCAGTTCTTC
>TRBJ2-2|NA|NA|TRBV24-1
CATSDERQDTGELFF
TGTGCCACCAGTGATGAGAGACAGGACACCGGGGAGCTGTTTTTT
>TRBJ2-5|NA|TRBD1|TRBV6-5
CASSYSNQGAKETQYF
TGTGCCAGCAGTTACTCCAATCAGGGGGCGAAGGAGACCCAGTACTTC
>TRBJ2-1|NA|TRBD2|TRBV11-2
CASSSGLAGNVYNEQFF
TGTGCCAGCAGCTCGGGACTAGCGGGGAATGTCTACAATGAGCAGTTCTTC
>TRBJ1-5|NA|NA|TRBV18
CASSPQNQPQHF
TGTGCCAGCTCACCCCAAAATCAGCCCCAGCATTTT
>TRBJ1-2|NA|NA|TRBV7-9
CASSLEAESYGYTF
TGTGCCAGCAGCTTAGAGGCGGAATCCTATGGCTACACCTTC